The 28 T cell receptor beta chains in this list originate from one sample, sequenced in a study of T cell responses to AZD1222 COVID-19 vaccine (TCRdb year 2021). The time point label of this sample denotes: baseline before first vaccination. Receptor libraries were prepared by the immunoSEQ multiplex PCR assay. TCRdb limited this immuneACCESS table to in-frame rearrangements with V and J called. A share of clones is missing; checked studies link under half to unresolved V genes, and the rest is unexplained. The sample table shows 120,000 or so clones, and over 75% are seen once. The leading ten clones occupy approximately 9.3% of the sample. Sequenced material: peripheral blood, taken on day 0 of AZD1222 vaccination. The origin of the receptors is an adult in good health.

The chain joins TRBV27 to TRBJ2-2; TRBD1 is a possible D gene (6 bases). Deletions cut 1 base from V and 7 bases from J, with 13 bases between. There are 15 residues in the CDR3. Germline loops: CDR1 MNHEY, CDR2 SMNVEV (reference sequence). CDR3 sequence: CASSLYGGAYGELFF. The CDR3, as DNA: TGTGCCAGCAGTTTATATGGGGGCGCCTACGGGGAGCTGTTTTTT.

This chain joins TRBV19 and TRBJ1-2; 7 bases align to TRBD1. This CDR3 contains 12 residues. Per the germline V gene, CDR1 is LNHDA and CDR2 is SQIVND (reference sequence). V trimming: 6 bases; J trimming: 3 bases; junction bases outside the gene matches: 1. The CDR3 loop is CASRGQDYGYTF. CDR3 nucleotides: TGTGCCAGTAGAGGACAGGACTATGGCTACACCTTC.

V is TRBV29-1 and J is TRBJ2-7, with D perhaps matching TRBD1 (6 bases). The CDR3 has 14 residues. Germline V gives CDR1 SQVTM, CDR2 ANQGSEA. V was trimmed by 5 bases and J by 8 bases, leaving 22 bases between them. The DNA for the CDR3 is TGCAGCGTTACGGGACAAGGGCTGATCTCCAAGCAGTACTTC. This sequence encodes CSVTGQGLISKQYF.

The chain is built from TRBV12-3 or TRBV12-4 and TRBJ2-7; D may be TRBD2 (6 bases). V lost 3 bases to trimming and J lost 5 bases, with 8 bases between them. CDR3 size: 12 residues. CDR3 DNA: TGTGCCAGCAGTTTCGGAGGGAACGAGCAGTACTTC. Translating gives CASSFGGNEQYF.

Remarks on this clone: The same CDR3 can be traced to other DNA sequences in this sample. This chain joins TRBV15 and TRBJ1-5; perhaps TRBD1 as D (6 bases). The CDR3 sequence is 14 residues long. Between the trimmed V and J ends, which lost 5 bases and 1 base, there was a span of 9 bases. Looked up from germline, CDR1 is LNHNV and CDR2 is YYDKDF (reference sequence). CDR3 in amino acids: CATSEDSSNQPQHF. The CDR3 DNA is TGTGCCACCAGCGAGGACAGCAGCAATCAGCCCCAGCATTTT.

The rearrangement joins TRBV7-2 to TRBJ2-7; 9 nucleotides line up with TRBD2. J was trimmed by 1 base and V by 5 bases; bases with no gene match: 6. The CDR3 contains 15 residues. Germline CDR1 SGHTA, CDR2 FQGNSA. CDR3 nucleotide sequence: TGTGCCAGCAGCCTCGGACTAGCGAGATCCTACGAGCAGTACTTC. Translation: CASSLGLARSYEQYF.

CDR3 in amino acids: CASSRRGQPQHF. In DNA form, the CDR3 reads TGTGCCAGCAGCCGCCGGGGACAGCCCCAGCATTTT. The gene calls are TRBV7-8 and TRBJ1-5; unclear D gene. CDR3 length: 12 amino acids. Germline-derived CDR1 and CDR2 are SGHVS and FQNEAQ. V shed 5 bases and J shed 7 bases, with 9 bases lying between them. The variable domain in full, completed from reference TRBV7-8 and TRBJ1-5, reads GAGVSQSPRYKVAKRGQDVALRCDPISGHVSLFWYQQALGQGPEFLTYFQNEAQLDKSGLPSDRFFAERPEGSVSTLKIQRTQQEDSAVYLCASSRRGQPQHFGDGTRLSIL.

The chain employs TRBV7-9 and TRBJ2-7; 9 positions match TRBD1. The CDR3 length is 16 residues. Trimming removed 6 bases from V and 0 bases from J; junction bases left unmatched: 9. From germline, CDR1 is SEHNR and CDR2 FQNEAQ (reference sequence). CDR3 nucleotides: TGTGCCAGCAGATCGACAGGGGGGCTAAGCTCCTACGAGCAGTACTTC. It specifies CASRSTGGLSSYEQYF.

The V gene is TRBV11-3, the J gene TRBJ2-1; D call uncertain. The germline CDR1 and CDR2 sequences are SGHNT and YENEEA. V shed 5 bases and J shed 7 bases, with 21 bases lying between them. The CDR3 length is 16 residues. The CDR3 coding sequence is TGTGCCAGCAGCCCTGGGTCGGTCCTAAAGAATAATGAGCAGTTCTTC. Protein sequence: CASSPGSVLKNNEQFF. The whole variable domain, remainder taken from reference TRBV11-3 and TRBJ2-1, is EAGVVQSPRYKIIEKKQPVAFWCNPISGHNTLYWYLQNLGQGPELLIRYENEEAVDDSQLPKDRFSAERLKGVDSTLKIQPAELGDSAVYLCASSPGSVLKNNEQFFGPGTRLTVL.

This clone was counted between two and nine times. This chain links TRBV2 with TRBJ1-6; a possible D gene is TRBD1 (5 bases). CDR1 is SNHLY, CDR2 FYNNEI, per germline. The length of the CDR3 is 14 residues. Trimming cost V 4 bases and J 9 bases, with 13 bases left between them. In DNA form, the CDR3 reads TGTGCCAGCAGTGCGGAAGGCGGGGCTTCACCCCTCCACTTT. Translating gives CASSAEGGASPLHF. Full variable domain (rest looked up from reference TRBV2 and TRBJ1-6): EPEVTQTPSHQVTQMGQEVILRCVPISNHLYFYWYRQILGQKVEFLVSFYNNEISEKSEIFDDQFSVERPDGSNFTLKIRSTKLEDSAMYFCASSAEGGASPLHFGNGTRLTVT.

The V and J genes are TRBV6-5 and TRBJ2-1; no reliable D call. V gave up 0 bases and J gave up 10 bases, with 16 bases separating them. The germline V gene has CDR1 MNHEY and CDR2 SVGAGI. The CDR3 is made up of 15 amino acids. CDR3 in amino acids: CASSYSRLALEEQFF. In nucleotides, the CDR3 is TGTGCCAGCAGTTACTCGAGGTTAGCTCTCGAAGAGCAGTTCTTC.

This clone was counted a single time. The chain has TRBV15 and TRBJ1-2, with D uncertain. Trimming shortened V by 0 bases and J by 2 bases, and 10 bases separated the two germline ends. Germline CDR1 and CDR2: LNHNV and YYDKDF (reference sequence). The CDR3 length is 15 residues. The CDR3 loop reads CATSREGWQNYGYTF. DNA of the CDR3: TGTGCCACCAGCAGAGAAGGGTGGCAGAACTATGGCTACACCTTC.

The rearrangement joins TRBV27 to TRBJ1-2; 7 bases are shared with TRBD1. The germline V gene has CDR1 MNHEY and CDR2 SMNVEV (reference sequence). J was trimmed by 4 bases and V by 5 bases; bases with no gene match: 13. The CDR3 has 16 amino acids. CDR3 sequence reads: CASSRAGQLFGYGYTF. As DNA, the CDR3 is TGTGCCAGCAGTAGGGCGGGACAGCTTTTTGGCTATGGCTACACCTTC.

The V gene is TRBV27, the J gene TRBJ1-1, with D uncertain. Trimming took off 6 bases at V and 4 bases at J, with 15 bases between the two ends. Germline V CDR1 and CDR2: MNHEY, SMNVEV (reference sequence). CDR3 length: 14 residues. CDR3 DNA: TGTGCCAGCAGGTTTTCCCCGGTGGGCACTGAAGCTTTCTTT. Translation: CASRFSPVGTEAFF.

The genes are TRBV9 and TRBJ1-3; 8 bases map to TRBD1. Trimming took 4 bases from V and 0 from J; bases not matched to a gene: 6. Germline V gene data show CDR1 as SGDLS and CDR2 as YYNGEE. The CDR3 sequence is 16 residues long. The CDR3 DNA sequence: TGTGCCAGCAGCCAGCGGACAGGGACCTCTGGAAACACCATATATTTT. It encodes CASSQRTGTSGNTIYF.

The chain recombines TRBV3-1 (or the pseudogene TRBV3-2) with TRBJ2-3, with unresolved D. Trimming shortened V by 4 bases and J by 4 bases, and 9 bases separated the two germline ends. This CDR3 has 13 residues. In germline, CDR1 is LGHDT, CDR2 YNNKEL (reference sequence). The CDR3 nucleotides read TGTGCCAGCAGCCTGACGGACGCAGATACGCAGTATTTT. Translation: CASSLTDADTQYF.

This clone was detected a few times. CDR3 nucleotides: TGCGCCAGCAGCTTGGTTCCGACCGGGGAGCTGTTTTTT. The encoded protein is CASSLVPTGELFF. This chain joins TRBV5-1 and TRBJ2-2; D is unresolved. The CDR3 sequence is 13 residues long. The V gene lost 0 bases and the J gene lost 5 bases, with 5 bases spanning the gap. Germline loops: CDR1 SGHRS, CDR2 YFSETQ.

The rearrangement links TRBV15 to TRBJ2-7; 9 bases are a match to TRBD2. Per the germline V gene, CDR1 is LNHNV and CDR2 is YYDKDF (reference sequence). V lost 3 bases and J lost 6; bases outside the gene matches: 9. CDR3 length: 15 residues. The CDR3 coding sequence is TGTGCCACCAGCAGGGCCGGCGGGAGGGCCTCCGAGCAGTACTTC. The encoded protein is CATSRAGGRASEQYF.

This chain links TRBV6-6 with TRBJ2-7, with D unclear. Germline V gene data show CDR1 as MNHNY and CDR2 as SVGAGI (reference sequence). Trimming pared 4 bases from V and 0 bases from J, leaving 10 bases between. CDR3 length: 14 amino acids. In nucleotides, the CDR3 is TGTGCCAGCAGTTTCGGGTCCCTCTCCTACGAGCAGTACTTC. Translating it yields CASSFGSLSYEQYF.

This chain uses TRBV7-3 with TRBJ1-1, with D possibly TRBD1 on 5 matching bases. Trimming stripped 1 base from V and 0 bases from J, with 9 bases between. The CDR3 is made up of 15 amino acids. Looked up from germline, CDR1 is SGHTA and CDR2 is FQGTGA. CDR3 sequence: CASSLKAGMNTEAFF. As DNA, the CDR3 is TGTGCCAGCAGCTTAAAGGCAGGGATGAACACTGAAGCTTTCTTT.

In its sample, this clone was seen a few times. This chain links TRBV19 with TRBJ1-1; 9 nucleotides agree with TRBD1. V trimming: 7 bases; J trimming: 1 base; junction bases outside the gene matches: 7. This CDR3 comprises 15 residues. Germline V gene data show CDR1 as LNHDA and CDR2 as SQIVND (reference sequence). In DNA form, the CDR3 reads TGTGCCAGTAAGCCCAGGACAGGGGAGAACACTGAAGCTTTCTTT. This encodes CASKPRTGENTEAFF.

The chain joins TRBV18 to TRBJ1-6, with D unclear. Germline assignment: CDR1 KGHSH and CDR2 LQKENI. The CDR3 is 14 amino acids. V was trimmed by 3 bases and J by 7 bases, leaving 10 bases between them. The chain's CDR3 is CASSPGTLNSPLHF. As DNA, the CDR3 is TGTGCCAGCTCACCGGGCACTTTAAATTCACCCCTCCACTTT. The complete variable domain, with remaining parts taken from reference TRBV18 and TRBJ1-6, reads NAGVMQNPRHLVRRRGQEARLRCSPMKGHSHVYWYRQLPEEGLKFMVYLQKENIIDESGMPKERFSAEFPKEGPSILRIQQVVRGDSAAYFCASSPGTLNSPLHFGNGTRLTVT.

CDR3 nucleotides: TGTGCCACCAGTGATTCGACGTCGCCTCAGCCCCAGCATTTT. This gives the protein CATSDSTSPQPQHF. The gene calls are TRBV24-1 and TRBJ1-5; D gene ambiguous. The germline gives CDR1 KGHDR, CDR2 SFDVKD. Trimming left V 2 bases short and J 6 bases short, with 10 bases between. This CDR3 comprises 14 residues.

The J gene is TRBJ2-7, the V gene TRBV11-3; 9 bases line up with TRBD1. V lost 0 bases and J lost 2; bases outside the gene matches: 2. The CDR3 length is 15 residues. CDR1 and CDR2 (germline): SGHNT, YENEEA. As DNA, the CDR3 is TGTGCCAGCAGCTTAGACGGGACAGGGACCTACGAGCAGTACTTC. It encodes CASSLDGTGTYEQYF. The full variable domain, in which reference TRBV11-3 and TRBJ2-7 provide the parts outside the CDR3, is EAGVVQSPRYKIIEKKQPVAFWCNPISGHNTLYWYLQNLGQGPELLIRYENEEAVDDSQLPKDRFSAERLKGVDSTLKIQPAELGDSAVYLCASSLDGTGTYEQYFGPGTRLTVT.

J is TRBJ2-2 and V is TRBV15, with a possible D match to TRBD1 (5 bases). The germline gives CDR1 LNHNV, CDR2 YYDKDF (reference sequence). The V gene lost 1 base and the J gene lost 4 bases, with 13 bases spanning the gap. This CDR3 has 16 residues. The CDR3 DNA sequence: TGTGCCACCAGCAGAGTGGGGCGTACTACCACCGGGGAGCTGTTTTTT. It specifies CATSRVGRTTTGELFF.

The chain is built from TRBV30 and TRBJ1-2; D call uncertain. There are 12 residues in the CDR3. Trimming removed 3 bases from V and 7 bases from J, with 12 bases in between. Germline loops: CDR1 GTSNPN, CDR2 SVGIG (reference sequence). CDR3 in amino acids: CAWRKVTSGYTF. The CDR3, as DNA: TGTGCCTGGAGGAAGGTGACATCTGGCTACACCTTC.

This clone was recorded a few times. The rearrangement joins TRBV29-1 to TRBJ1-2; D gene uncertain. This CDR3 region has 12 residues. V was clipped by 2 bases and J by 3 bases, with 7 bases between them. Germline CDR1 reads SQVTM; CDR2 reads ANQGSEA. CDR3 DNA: TGCAGCGTTGAATCTTTGGACTATGGCTACACCTTC. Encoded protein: CSVESLDYGYTF.

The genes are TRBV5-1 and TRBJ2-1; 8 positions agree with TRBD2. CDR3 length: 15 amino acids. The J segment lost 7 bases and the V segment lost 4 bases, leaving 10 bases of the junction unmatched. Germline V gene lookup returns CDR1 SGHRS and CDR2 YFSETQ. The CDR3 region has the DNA TGCGCCAGCAGCCCCGGGAGGGCCTACGGTAATGAGCAGTTCTTC. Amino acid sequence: CASSPGRAYGNEQFF.